This entry describes one T cell receptor (beta chain). The target antigen is unknown. The source of the sample is a study of cytomegalovirus exposure and HLA in healthy donors. Primers for the PCR totalled 60 Vbeta and 13 Jbeta. Sequencing used immunoSEQ multiplex PCR; TCRdb keeps in-frame clones, though not all of them. This sample has approximately 160,000 clones, with just over 75% found just once. Findings of the study overall: Differences between HLA loci emerged in a later analysis of TCR association rates, with DRB1 most and HLA-C fewest. Cytomegalovirus-associated status was assigned to roughly 160 TCR beta chains. As was reported, the HLA-A and HLA-B alleles of most subjects were accurately predicted from TCR beta sequences. According to an earlier analysis, most TCR beta V segments yielded productive rearrangements about 87% or about 30% of the time.

The sequenced material came from PBMCs. This clonotype was sampled from a woman between 35 and 50 years old in good health and CMV-seronegative.

CDR3 protein: CASSEAGPGNQPQHF. As DNA, the CDR3 is TGTGCCAGCAGTGAAGCGGGGCCTGGCAATCAGCCCCAGCATTTT. J is TRBJ1-5 and V is TRBV2; possible D gene TRBD1, 5 bases. The length of the CDR3 is 15 residues. Germline CDR1 SNHLY, CDR2 FYNNEI. The V end was cut by 0 bases, the J end by 2 bases, with 8 bases between.